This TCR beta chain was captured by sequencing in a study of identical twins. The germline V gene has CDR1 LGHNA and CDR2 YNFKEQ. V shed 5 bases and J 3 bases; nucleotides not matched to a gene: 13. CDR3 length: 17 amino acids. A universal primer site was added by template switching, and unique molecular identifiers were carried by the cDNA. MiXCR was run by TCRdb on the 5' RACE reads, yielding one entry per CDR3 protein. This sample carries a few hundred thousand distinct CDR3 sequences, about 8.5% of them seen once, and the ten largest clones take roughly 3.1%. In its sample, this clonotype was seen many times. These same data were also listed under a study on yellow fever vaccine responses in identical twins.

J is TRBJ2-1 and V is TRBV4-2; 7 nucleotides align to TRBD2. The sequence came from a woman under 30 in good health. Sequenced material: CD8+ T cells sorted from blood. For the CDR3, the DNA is TGTGCCAGCAGCGGAGCGGCCGGGCGGGAGTACTACAATGAGCAGTTCTTC. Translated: CASSGAAGREYYNEQFF.